This TCR beta chain was found in a study of blood T cell repertoires in COVID-19. Only in-frame clones appear in the TCRdb table, and some are missing; sequencing was by immunoSEQ multiplex PCR. This table holds fewer than 90,000 clones, 88% found once. CDR3 size: 14 residues. Trimming removed 4 bases from V and 6 bases from J; junction bases left unmatched: 6. In germline, CDR1 is LNHDA, CDR2 SQIVND (reference sequence). The sample taken for sequencing was peripheral blood. The chain is built from TRBV19 and TRBJ1-1; 9 bases are a match to TRBD1. The receptor was isolated from a woman aged 80 or over with active or convalescent COVID-19. The CDR3 region has the DNA TGTGCCAGTAGTAAGGGGACAGGGAGGTCTGAAGCTTTCTTT. Translated: CASSKGTGRSEAFF.